Reported below is one TCR beta chain. This sample was included in a study of blood T cell repertoires in COVID-19. As processed by the authors: Using reference gene primer amplification, nucleated cell counts were estimated. Only in-frame clones appear in the TCRdb table, and some are missing; sequencing was by immunoSEQ multiplex PCR. V, J and clone size derive from that table, while D and trimming were established from the DNA sequence. The sample carries about 67,000 clones, around 87% recorded once. V trimming: 3 bases; J trimming: 0 bases; junction bases outside the gene matches: 3. The germline CDR1 and CDR2 sequences are LNHDA and SQIVND (reference sequence). The CDR3 loop spans 15 amino acids.

What was sequenced was peripheral blood. This clonotype was sampled from a man aged 45-60 years with active COVID-19. The J gene is TRBJ2-7, the V gene TRBV19, with 9 bases fitting TRBD1. CDR3 amino acids: CASSIRTGASYEQYF. The CDR3 DNA follows: TGTGCCAGTAGTATCCGGACAGGGGCCTCCTACGAGCAGTACTTC.